This entry lists 4 T cell receptor beta chains sequenced from one sample in a study of blood T cell repertoires in COVID-19. TCRdb's copy holds only in-frame clones and misses some; the assay was immunoSEQ multiplex PCR. The sample carries roughly 11,000 clones, 75% to 90% recorded once. Sample: peripheral blood. All receptors come from a human donor in a cohort sampled during active COVID-19.

J is TRBJ2-1 and V is TRBV6-5; TRBD2 might be the D (6 bases). The ends were cut back, 0 bases at V and 12 bases at J, with 12 bases in the middle. From germline, CDR1 is MNHEY and CDR2 SVGAGI. The length of the CDR3 is 13 residues. This chain's CDR3 is CASSYSIRGGQFF. The CDR3 nucleotides are TGTGCCAGCAGTTACTCGATTAGGGGAGGGCAGTTCTTC.

The chain joins TRBV6-5 to TRBJ1-1; maybe TRBD1 (5 bases). Trimming took 3 bases from V and 11 from J, leaving 22 bases between them. CDR1 and CDR2 from the germline V gene are MNHEY and SVGAGI. CDR3 length: 15 residues. The CDR3 is CASSYTPGPKGRAFF. The DNA of the CDR3 is TGTGCCAGCAGTTATACACCGGGACCCAAAGGGAGGGCTTTCTTT.

This clone was seen a few times. The DNA of the CDR3 is TGTGCCAGCAGCTTGCAGGTGATTAATGAAAAACTGTTTTTT. Amino acid sequence: CASSLQVINEKLFF. The rearrangement links TRBV5-6 to TRBJ1-4; D not certain. CDR1 is SGHDT, CDR2 YYEEEE, per germline. This CDR3 contains 14 residues. The ends were cut back, 1 base at V and 4 bases at J, with 8 bases in the middle.

The gene calls are TRBV2 and TRBJ2-2; 9 bases are a match to TRBD1. With V trimmed by 7 bases and J by 5 bases, 14 bases remained unmatched. The CDR3 is 17 residues long. Germline V gene lookup returns CDR1 SNHLY and CDR2 FYNNEI. The CDR3 bases are TGTGCCAGCACTTTACGCCTCGGGACAGGGTTAACCGGGGAGCTGTTTTTT. This sequence encodes CASTLRLGTGLTGELFF.